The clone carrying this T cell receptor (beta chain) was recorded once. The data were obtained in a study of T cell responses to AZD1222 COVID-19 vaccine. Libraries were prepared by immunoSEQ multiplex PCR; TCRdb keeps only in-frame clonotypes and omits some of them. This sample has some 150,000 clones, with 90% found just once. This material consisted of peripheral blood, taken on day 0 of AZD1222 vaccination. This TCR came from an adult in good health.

CDR3 coding DNA: TGTGCCAGCAGCTTGCTAGCGGGAGCGGAAGAGCAGTACTTC. Protein sequence: CASSLLAGAEEQYF. V usage is TRBV5-4 and J usage is TRBJ2-7; 10 nucleotides align to TRBD2. The CDR3 runs to 14 residues. The junction had 5 bases not matched to a gene; V was cut back by 1 base and J by 7 bases. Germline-derived CDR1 and CDR2 are SGHNT and YYREEE (reference sequence).